This TCR beta chain was identified during a study of blood T cell repertoires in COVID-19. Study in general: COVID-19 samples, acute and convalescent, were from the United States, Italy and Spain. T cells, B-cell-depleted T cells, or PBMCs supplied cDNA or gDNA.

The CDR3 loop spans 16 amino acids. CDR1 and CDR2 from the germline V gene are MNHEY and SVGAGI. V lost 2 bases and J 0 bases, leaving 12 bases between the germline ends. Source study methods: Reference gene primer amplification yielded estimated nucleated cell counts. Libraries were prepared by immunoSEQ multiplex PCR; TCRdb keeps only in-frame clonotypes and omits some of them. V and J calls and clone size are given by that table; D and trimming were obtained from the DNA. The table lists 95,000 to 150,000 clones, under 90% of them singletons, with 4% to 5% in the top ten. The TCR was taken from a woman aged 70 to 79 with acute or convalescent COVID-19. Sequenced input: peripheral blood. The chain couples TRBV6-5 to TRBJ2-3; D perhaps matches TRBD2 (5 bases). CDR3 DNA: TGTGCCAGCAGTTACGGGCCCCAGCGGAGCACAGATACGCAGTATTTT. This sequence encodes CASSYGPQRSTDTQYF.